The sequence of this T cell receptor beta chain was determined in a study of long-term antiretroviral therapy in people with HIV (dated by TCRdb to between 2020 and 2023). For the wider study: The earliest samples were collected about a decade before the 2015 WHO recommendation for immediate ART, when ART was typically delayed until CD4 counts fell. A retrospective serial study tested whether ART initiation and durable HIV suppression were associated with changes in peripheral blood TRB repertoire composition and diversity. A total of fewer than 250 cryopreserved PBMC samples came from around 30 adults with confirmed HIV infection and were collected serially over a mean of roughly 6 years (range 1-12). Of the 30 or so participants with HIV, eleven were female. No cross-contamination during QIAcube processing was shown when test extractions of a monoclonal T-cell line were performed alongside some 33 polyclonal samples. Overall study outcomes, separate from this receptor: Because cell numbers in pre-ART samples were limited, unsorted PBMC were profiled instead of sorted CD4+ and CD8+ T cells. Compared with controls, HIV repertoires had narrower CDR3 length ranges, and the network structure pointed to an antigen-experienced repertoire that shifted only slightly toward naive after ART. Expanded TRB clones identified before ART initiation dominated the repertoire across all time points, though the dominance fluctuated and decreased in many PLHIV after ART. No data were available on ART adherence, viral resistance or therapy changes, limiting inferences about post-ART repertoire changes. The samples were dated from about 2003 to 2018, and the ART regimens that were used may be less effective than current ART regimens. Starting ART was linked to a significant rise in TRB diversity, yet even after long-term ART the diversity remained significantly lower than in transplant donor controls. Limited PBMC availability meant only the TCR beta chain was sequenced, without alpha chain pairing.

Comment on this clone: Its antigen target is currently unknown. Per-base quality was not reported, and no clone a single base away is much larger than it.

To be included, a participant needed at least one PBMC sample from before ART initiation plus at least two post-ART samples. Every participant with HIV received treatment in the United States of America. Before DNA extraction, cryopreserved samples of 1-10 million PBMC were thawed and then washed. At the time of the earliest PBMC sample for each participant with HIV, ages ranged from about 23 to 60 years. Per participant, PBMC samples came from 1-4 timepoints prior to ART initiation and 2-8 timepoints following ART initiation, for a median of 7 samples. For every participant, serial HIV viral load, CD4+ T-cell count, ART history and demographic data were obtained. Genomic DNA was extracted from unsorted PBMC with a Qiagen kit on a QIAcube, processed in batches of 12 samples. The CDR3 measures 13 amino acids from cysteine to phenylalanine. The read is trimmed to its CDR3 DNA, 39 bases read in frame from base 1. From the germline V gene, CDR1 is SNHLY and CDR2 is FYNNEI. V is reduced by 8 bases and J by 2 bases, leaving a spacing of 11 bases between them.

The immunoSEQ hsTCRB v3.0 assay was used at survey level resolution to sequence the TRB variable region. The target sequencing depth for TRB was 40,000-50,000 T-cell genomes per sample. TRB libraries were pooled and sequenced on an Illumina MiSeq using a v3 150-cycle kit. In the original analysis: Repertoire analysis ran in R within a reproducible Nextflow workflow covering QC, data transformation and analysis. Custom analyses were implemented in LymphoSeq2, an R package for AIRR-Seq data exploration. A handful of samples yielding fewer than 5000 total TRB sequences were excluded, leaving more than 150 analyzed HIV repertoires. Among the 188 retained HIV repertoires, around 60 were collected before ART initiation and approximately 130 were collected after ART initiation. Repertoires were downsampled to 5000 TRB nucleotide sequences, with summary statistics averaged over 100 downsampling iterations. The analysis kept only TRB sequences whose CDR3 regions were at least seven amino acids long. Diversity was assessed using a clonality score derived from Shannon entropy and using the Gini coefficient. Repertoire networks linked the top 5000 CDR3 amino acid sequences whenever two sequences differed by an edit distance of one. For TRB CDR3 amino acid sequences, antigen specificity groups and MHC restriction were predicted with GLIPH2. CDR3 amino acid sequences were matched against VDJdb and McPAS-TCR to flag known CMV, EBV, HIV or tissue antigen associations. Pre-ART, post-ART and control groups were compared with Wilcoxon signed-rank tests and Holm-Bonferroni correction. The immuneACCESS repertoire file appears here via TCRdb, limited to in-frame rearrangements. These files lack a portion of the clones; in checked studies, under half of the deficit traces to unresolved V genes, and the cause of the others is not known. That table furnishes V, J and clone size, whereas the DNA furnished D and trimming. The sample table lists 20,000 to 25,000 clones, 90% to 95% of them with a count of one. The ten largest clones capture less than 2.5% of the sample.

The material sequenced was unsorted PBMCs, taken about 4.7 years after starting antiretroviral therapy. The clonotype originates from a woman in her fifties or sixties with HIV. The V gene is TRBV2 and the J gene is TRBJ2-3, with the D gene call left open. CDR3 sequence: CASLAEPTDTQYF. The bases are TGTGCCAGCTTGGCGGAGCCCACAGATACGCAGTATTTT.